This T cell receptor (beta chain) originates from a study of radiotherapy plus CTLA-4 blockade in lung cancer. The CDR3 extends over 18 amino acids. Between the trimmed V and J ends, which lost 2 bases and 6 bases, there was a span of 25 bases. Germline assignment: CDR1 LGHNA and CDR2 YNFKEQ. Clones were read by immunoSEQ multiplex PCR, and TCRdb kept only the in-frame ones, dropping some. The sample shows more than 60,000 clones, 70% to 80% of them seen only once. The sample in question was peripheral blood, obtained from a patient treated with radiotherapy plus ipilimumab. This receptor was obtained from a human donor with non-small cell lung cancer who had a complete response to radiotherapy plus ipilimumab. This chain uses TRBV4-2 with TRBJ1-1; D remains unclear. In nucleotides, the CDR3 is TGTGCCAGCAGCCAATCGTCCACTTTAAGCAGCGGCTTGCCTGAAGCTTTCTTT. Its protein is CASSQSSTLSSGLPEAFF.